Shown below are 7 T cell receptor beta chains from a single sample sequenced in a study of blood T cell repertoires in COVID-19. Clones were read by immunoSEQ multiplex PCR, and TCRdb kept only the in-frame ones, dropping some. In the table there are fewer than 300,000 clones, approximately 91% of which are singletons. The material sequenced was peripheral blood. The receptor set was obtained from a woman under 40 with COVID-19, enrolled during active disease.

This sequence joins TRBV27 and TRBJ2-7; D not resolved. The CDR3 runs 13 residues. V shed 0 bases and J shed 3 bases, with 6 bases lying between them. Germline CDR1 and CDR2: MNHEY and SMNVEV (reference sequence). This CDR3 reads CASSLSTGYEQYF. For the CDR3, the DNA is TGTGCCAGCAGTTTATCGACGGGCTACGAGCAGTACTTC.

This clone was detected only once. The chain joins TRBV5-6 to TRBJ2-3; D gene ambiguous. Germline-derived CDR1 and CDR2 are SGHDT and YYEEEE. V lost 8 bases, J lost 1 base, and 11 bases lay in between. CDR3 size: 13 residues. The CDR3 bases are TGTGCCAGTTCCGGTTTAGGCACAGATACGCAGTATTTT. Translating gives CASSGLGTDTQYF.

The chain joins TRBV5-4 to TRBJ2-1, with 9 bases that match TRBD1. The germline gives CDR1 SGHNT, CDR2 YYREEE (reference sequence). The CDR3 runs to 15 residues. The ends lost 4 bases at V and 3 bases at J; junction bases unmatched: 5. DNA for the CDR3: TGTGCCAGCAGCCTCCCGGGACAGGGCTACAATGAGCAGTTCTTC. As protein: CASSLPGQGYNEQFF.

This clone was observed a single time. The DNA of the CDR3 is TGTGCCACCAGTGACCCCACCGGACAGCCTCATAGCAATCAGCCCCAGCATTTT. Residues: CATSDPTGQPHSNQPQHF. This chain uses TRBV24-1 with TRBJ1-5, with D possibly matching TRBD1 (6 bases). Trimming removed 4 bases from V and 0 bases from J, with 18 bases in between. This CDR3 has 18 amino acids. Germline V CDR1 and CDR2: KGHDR, SFDVKD.

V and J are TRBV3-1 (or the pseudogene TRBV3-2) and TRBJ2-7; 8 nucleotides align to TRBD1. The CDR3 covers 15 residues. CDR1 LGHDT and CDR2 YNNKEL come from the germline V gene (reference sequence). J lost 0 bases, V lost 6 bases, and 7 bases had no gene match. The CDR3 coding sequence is TGTGCCAGCAGGTCCGGGACAGGAAGCTCCTACGAGCAGTACTTC. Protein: CASRSGTGSSYEQYF.

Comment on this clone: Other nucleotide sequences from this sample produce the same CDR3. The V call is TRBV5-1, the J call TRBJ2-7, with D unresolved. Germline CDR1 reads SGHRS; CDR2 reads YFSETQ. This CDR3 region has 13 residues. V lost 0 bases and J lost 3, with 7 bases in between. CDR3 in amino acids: CASSLARGYEQYF. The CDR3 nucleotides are TGCGCCAGCAGCTTGGCGCGCGGCTACGAGCAGTACTTC.

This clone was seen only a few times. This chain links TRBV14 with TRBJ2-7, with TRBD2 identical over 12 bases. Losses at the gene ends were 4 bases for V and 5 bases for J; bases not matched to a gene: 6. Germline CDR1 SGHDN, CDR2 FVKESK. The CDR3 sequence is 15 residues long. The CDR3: CASSPGLAGSHEQYF. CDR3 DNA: TGTGCCAGCAGCCCGGGACTAGCGGGTTCCCACGAGCAGTACTTC. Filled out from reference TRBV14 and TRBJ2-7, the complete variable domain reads EAGVTQFPSHSVIEKGQTVTLRCDPISGHDNLYWYRRVMGKEIKFLLHFVKESKQDESGMPNNRFLAERTGGTYSTLKVQPAELEDSGVYFCASSPGLAGSHEQYFGPGTRLTVT.